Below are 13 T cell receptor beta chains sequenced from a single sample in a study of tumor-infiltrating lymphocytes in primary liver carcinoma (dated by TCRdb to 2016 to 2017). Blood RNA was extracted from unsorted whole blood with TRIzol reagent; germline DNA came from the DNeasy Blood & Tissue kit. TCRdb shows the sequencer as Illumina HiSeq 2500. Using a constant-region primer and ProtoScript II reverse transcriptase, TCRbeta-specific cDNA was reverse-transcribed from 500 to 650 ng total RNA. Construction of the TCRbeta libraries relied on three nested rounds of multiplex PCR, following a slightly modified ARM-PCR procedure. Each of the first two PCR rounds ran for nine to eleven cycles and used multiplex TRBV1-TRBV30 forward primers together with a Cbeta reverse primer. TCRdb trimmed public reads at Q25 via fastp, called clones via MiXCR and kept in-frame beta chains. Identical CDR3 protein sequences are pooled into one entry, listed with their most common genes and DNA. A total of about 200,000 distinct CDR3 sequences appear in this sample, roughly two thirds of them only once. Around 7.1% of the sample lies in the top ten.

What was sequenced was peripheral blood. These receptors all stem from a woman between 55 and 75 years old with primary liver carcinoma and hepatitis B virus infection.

CDR3 coding DNA: TGTGCCAGCAGTTTATCCCAGGATACGCAGTATTTT. It translates to CASSLSQDTQYF. The chain has TRBV28 and TRBJ2-3; no firm D call. The CDR3 extends over 12 amino acids. V lost 1 base and J lost 6, with 5 bases in between. CDR1 is MDHEN, CDR2 SYDVKM, per germline.

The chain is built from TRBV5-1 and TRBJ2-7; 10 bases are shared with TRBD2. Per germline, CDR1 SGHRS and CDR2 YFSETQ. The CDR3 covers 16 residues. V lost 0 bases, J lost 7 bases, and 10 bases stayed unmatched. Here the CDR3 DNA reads TGCGCCAGCAGCTTGGTCCCAGCGGGAGGGCTTGAGGAGCAGTACTTC. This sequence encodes CASSLVPAGGLEEQYF.

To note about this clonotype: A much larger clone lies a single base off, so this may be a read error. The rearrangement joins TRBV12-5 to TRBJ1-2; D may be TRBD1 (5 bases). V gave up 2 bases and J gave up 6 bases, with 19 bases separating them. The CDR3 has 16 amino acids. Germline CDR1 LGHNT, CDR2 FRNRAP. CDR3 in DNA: TGTGCTAGTGGTTTGACACCCAACTCAGGGCCGGATGGCTACACCTTC. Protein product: CASGLTPNSGPDGYTF. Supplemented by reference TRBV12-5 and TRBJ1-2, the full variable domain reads DARVTQTPRHKVTEMGQEVTMRCQPILGHNTVFWYRQTMMQGLELLAYFRNRAPLDDSGMPKDRFSAEMPDATLATLKIQPSEPRDSAVYFCASGLTPNSGPDGYTFGSGTRLTVV.

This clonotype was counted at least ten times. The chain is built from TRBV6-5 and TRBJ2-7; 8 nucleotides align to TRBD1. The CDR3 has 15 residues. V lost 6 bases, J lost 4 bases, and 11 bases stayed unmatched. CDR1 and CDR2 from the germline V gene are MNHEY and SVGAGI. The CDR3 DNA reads TGTGCCAGCAGCTACCAATCCGGGACAGGATACGAGCAGTACTTC. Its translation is CASSYQSGTGYEQYF.

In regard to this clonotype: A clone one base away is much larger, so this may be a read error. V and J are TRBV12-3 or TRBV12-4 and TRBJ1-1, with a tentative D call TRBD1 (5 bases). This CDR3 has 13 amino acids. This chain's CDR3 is CTSTNPGGTEAFF. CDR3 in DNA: TGTACCAGCACCAATCCTGGGGGCACTGAAGCTTTCTTT.

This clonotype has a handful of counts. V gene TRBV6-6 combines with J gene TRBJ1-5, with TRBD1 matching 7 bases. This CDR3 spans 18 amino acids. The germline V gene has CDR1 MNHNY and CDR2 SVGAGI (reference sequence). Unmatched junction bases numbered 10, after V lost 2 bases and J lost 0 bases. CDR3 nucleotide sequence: TGTGCCAGCAGTTACCCTCCCCGCGACAGGGCTAGCAATCAGCCCCAGCATTTT. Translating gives CASSYPPRDRASNQPQHF.

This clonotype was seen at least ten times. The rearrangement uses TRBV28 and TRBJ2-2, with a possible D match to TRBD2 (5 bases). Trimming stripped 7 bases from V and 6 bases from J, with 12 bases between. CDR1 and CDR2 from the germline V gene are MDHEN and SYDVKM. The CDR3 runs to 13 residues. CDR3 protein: CASTLTGSGELFF. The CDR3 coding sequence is TGTGCCAGCACCCTAACGGGGTCCGGGGAGCTGTTTTTT. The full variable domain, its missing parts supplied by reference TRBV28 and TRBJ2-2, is DVKVTQSSRYLVKRTGEKVFLECVQDMDHENMFWYRQDPGLGLRLIYFSYDVKMKEKGDIPEGYSVSREKKERFSLILESASTNQTSMYLCASTLTGSGELFFGEGSRLTVL.

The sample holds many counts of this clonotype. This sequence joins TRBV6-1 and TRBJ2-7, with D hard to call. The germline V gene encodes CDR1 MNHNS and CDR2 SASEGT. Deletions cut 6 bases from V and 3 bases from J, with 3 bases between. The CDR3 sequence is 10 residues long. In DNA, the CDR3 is TGTGCCAGCAGCAACTACGAGCAGTACTTC. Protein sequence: CASSNYEQYF.

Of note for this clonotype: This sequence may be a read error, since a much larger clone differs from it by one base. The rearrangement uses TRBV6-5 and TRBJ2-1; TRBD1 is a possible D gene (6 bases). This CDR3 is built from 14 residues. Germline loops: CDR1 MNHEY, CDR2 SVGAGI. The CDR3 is CAISDTGTSSEQFF. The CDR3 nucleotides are TGTGCCATCAGTGATACCGGGACATCAAGTGAGCAGTTCTTC.

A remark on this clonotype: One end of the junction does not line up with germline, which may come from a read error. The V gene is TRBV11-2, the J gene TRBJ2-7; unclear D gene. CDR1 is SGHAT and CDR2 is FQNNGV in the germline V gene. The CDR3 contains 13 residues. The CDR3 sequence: CASRLDRDYEQYF. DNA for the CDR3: TGTGCCAGCAGATTAGACCGCGACTACGAGCAGTACTTC.

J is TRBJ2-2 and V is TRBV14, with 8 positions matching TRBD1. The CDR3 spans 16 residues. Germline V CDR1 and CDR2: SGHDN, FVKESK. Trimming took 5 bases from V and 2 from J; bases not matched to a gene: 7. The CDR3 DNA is TGTGCCAGCAGCGGATGGACAGGGATCAACACCGGGGAGCTGTTTTTT. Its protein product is CASSGWTGINTGELFF.

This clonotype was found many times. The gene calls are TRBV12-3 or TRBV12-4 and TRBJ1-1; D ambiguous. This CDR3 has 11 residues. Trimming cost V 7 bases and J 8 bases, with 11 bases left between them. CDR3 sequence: CASKDRGEAFF. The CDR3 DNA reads TGTGCCAGCAAGGACCGAGGAGAAGCTTTCTTT.

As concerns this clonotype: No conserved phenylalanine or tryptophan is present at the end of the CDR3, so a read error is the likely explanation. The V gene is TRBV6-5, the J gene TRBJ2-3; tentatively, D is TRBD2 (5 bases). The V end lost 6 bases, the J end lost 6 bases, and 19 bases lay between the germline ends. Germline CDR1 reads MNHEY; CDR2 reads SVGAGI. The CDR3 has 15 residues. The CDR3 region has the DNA TGTGCCAGCAGCTACCTTGGGAGTCGAACTGATACGCAGTATCTT. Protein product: CASSYLGSRTDTQYL.